What follows are 19 T cell receptor beta chains derived from one specimen sequenced in a study of T cell responses to AZD1222 COVID-19 vaccine. Only in-frame clones appear in the TCRdb table, and some are missing; sequencing was by immunoSEQ multiplex PCR. Of 90,000 to 120,000 clones in the sample, around 90% were seen once. The sequences come from peripheral blood, collected on day 0 of AZD1222 vaccination. These receptors originate from an adult in good health.

This chain uses TRBV2 with TRBJ2-7; 7 bases match TRBD1. With 8 bases clipped from V and 0 bases from J, the junction kept 4 bases outside the gene matches. This CDR3 has 13 amino acids. The germline V gene has CDR1 SNHLY and CDR2 FYNNEI. The CDR3 region is CASLWDSSYEQYF. CDR3 coding DNA: TGTGCCAGCTTATGGGACAGCTCCTACGAGCAGTACTTC.

This clone was recorded once. This chain uses TRBV6-2 or TRBV6-3 with TRBJ1-5, with D perhaps TRBD1 (5 bases). Germline loops: CDR1 MNHEY, CDR2 SVGEGT. There are 15 residues in the CDR3. V lost 0 bases and J 7 bases, leaving 13 bases between the germline ends. The chain's CDR3 is CASSYSPEGPQPQHF. The CDR3, as DNA: TGTGCCAGCAGTTACTCCCCGGAGGGGCCCCAGCCCCAGCATTTT.

The rearrangement links TRBV5-1 to TRBJ2-7; 8 bases fit TRBD1. Per germline, CDR1 SGHRS and CDR2 YFSETQ. The CDR3 contains 12 residues. V trimming: 5 bases; J trimming: 5 bases; junction bases outside the gene matches: 3. This CDR3 is CASRTGENEQYF. The DNA for the CDR3 is TGCGCCAGCAGGACAGGGGAGAACGAGCAGTACTTC.

The chain recombines TRBV11-1 with TRBJ2-7; 8 bases align to TRBD2. Germline V lookup: CDR1 SGHAT, CDR2 FQDESV (reference sequence). V lost 0 bases, J lost 7 bases, and 8 bases stayed unmatched. There are 15 residues in the CDR3. CDR3 loop: CASSLAPAGVGEQYF. As DNA, the CDR3 is TGTGCCAGCAGCTTAGCTCCAGCGGGGGTCGGGGAGCAGTACTTC. Complete variable domain (other parts from reference TRBV11-1 and TRBJ2-7): EAEVAQSPRYKITEKSQAVAFWCDPISGHATLYWYRQILGQGPELLVQFQDESVVDDSQLPKDRFSAERLKGVDSTLKIQPAELGDSAMYLCASSLAPAGVGEQYFGPGTRLTVT.

This chain links TRBV7-9 with TRBJ1-2; unclear D gene. Between the trimmed V and J ends, which lost 1 base and 5 bases, there was a span of 8 bases. The CDR3 length is 13 residues. Germline CDR1 reads SEHNR; CDR2 reads FQNEAQ (reference sequence). The CDR3 DNA follows: TGTGCCAGCAGCTTAGACCCCCAGTATGGCTACACCTTC. The encoded protein is CASSLDPQYGYTF. Based on the CDR3 plus reference TRBV7-9 and TRBJ1-2, the full variable domain is DTGVSQNPRHKITKRGQNVTFRCDPISEHNRLYWYRQTLGQGPEFLTYFQNEAQLEKSRLLSDRFSAERPKGSFSTLEIQRTEQGDSAMYLCASSLDPQYGYTFGSGTRLTVV.

The chain joins TRBV19 to TRBJ2-7; 8 nucleotides align to TRBD1. V lost 5 bases and J lost 2; bases outside the gene matches: 2. The CDR3 loop spans 13 amino acids. Germline-derived CDR1 and CDR2 are LNHDA and SQIVND (reference sequence). The CDR3 bases are TGTGCCAGTAGTTTGACAGGGGCCTACGAGCAGTACTTC. It translates to CASSLTGAYEQYF. The variable domain in full, with the rest retrieved from reference TRBV19 and TRBJ2-7, is DGGITQSPKYLFRKEGQNVTLSCEQNLNHDAMYWYRQDPGQGLRLIYYSQIVNDFQKGDIAEGYSVSREKKESFPLTVTSAQKNPTAFYLCASSLTGAYEQYFGPGTRLTVT.

The CDR3, as DNA: TGTGCCAGCTCACCACCGGCGGGAGGCTACGAGCAGTACTTC. This sequence encodes CASSPPAGGYEQYF. V gene TRBV18 combines with J gene TRBJ2-7; 8 bases are shared with TRBD2. V shed 0 bases, J shed 3 bases, and the junction held 1 base outside the gene matches. This CDR3 has 14 amino acids. Germline V gene data show CDR1 as KGHSH and CDR2 as LQKENI. Full variable domain (rest looked up from reference TRBV18 and TRBJ2-7): NAGVMQNPRHLVRRRGQEARLRCSPMKGHSHVYWYRQLPEEGLKFMVYLQKENIIDESGMPKERFSAEFPKEGPSILRIQQVVRGDSAAYFCASSPPAGGYEQYFGPGTRLTVT.

The J gene is TRBJ2-2, the V gene TRBV29-1; D unclear. V lost 3 bases and J lost 1, with 6 bases in between. The length of the CDR3 is 13 residues. Looked up from germline, CDR1 is SQVTM and CDR2 is ANQGSEA. DNA for the CDR3: TGCAGCGTTGACGGTTTGAACACCGGGGAGCTGTTTTTT. Amino acid sequence: CSVDGLNTGELFF.

The chain links TRBV18 to TRBJ2-1, with a possible D match to TRBD1 (5 bases). The CDR3 spans 13 residues. Trimming took 2 bases from V and 5 from J, leaving 7 bases between them. CDR1 KGHSH and CDR2 LQKENI come from the germline V gene. CDR3 DNA: TGTGCCAGCTCACCAGGGGCGGACAATGAGCAGTTCTTC. It encodes CASSPGADNEQFF.

The chain is built from TRBV19 and TRBJ1-5, with D unclear. There are 17 residues in the CDR3. Germline CDR1 is LNHDA and CDR2 is SQIVND (reference sequence). Trimming shortened V by 0 bases and J by 4 bases, and 16 bases separated the two germline ends. CDR3 DNA sequence: TGTGCCAGTAGTATAGATAAGGGCCAGGTAGGGAATCAGCCCCAGCATTTT. It is translated as CASSIDKGQVGNQPQHF.

The chain is built from TRBV3-1 (or the pseudogene TRBV3-2) and TRBJ1-5; D gene uncertain. V lost 0 bases, J lost 1 base, and 4 bases lay in between. The CDR3 has 14 residues. Germline assignment: CDR1 LGHDT and CDR2 YNNKEL (reference sequence). The CDR3 spells CASSQEPSNQPQHF. CDR3 DNA: TGTGCCAGCAGCCAAGAGCCCAGCAATCAGCCCCAGCATTTT.

The chain links TRBV7-9 to TRBJ1-5; no reliable D call. From germline, CDR1 is SEHNR and CDR2 FQNEAQ (reference sequence). V shed 1 base and J shed 0 bases, with 4 bases lying between them. This CDR3 has 14 residues. The CDR3 DNA sequence: TGTGCCAGCAGCTTAGAGGGTAGCAATCAGCCCCAGCATTTT. Translating gives CASSLEGSNQPQHF.

DNA for the CDR3: TGTGCCAGCAGCTTACAGGGTTCCCCAGATACGCAGTATTTT. Translation gives CASSLQGSPDTQYF. The rearrangement links TRBV7-2 to TRBJ2-3; a weak D match, TRBD1 (5 bases). The CDR3 spans 14 residues. CDR1 SGHTA and CDR2 FQGNSA come from the germline V gene. V dropped 2 bases and J dropped 4 bases, with 10 bases sitting between them.

This clone came up a few times. The rearrangement links TRBV25-1 to TRBJ2-1; D is unresolved. CDR1 and CDR2 from the germline V gene are MGHDK and SYGVNS. This CDR3 contains 11 residues. Trimming stripped 6 bases from V and 6 bases from J, with 6 bases between. The CDR3 protein is CASRNANEQFF. The CDR3 DNA reads as TGTGCCAGCAGGAACGCCAATGAGCAGTTCTTC.

This clone was picked up one time. The chain combines TRBV9 with TRBJ1-2; no reliable D call. The CDR3 covers 15 residues. The V and J ends lost 3 bases and 5 bases respectively, with 17 bases between them. Germline-derived CDR1 and CDR2 are SGDLS and YYNGEE. CDR3 sequence reads: CASSDFRTAKYGYTF. In nucleotides, the CDR3 is TGTGCCAGCAGCGACTTTAGGACCGCGAAATATGGCTACACCTTC. Full variable domain (rest looked up from reference TRBV9 and TRBJ1-2): DSGVTQTPKHLITATGQRVTLRCSPRSGDLSVYWYQQSLDQGLQFLIQYYNGEERAKGNILERFSAQQFPDLHSELNLSSLELGDSALYFCASSDFRTAKYGYTFGSGTRLTVV.

The gene calls are TRBV3-1 (or the pseudogene TRBV3-2) and TRBJ1-2, with D possibly being TRBD1 (6 bases). V lost 4 bases and J 7 bases, leaving 10 bases between the germline ends. This CDR3 contains 12 residues. CDR1 is LGHDT, CDR2 YNNKEL, per germline (reference sequence). The CDR3 nucleotides are TGTGCCAGCAGCCGACAGGCGGGTGGCTACACCTTC. Its translation: CASSRQAGGYTF.

The rearrangement uses TRBV5-1 and TRBJ1-1; D not certain. Trimming pared 5 bases from V and 2 bases from J, leaving 7 bases between. The CDR3 consists of 12 residues. The germline V gene has CDR1 SGHRS and CDR2 YFSETQ. CDR3 in amino acids: CASRMTNTEAFF. The CDR3 bases are TGCGCCAGCAGAATGACCAACACTGAAGCTTTCTTT.

The V gene is TRBV12-5, the J gene TRBJ1-5; D gene unclear. CDR1 is LGHNT, CDR2 FRNRAP, per germline. The CDR3 consists of 13 residues. The ends were cut back, 1 base at V and 1 base at J, with 2 bases in the middle. The CDR3: CASGLDSNQPQHF. The CDR3 DNA reads as TGTGCTAGTGGTTTGGACAGCAATCAGCCCCAGCATTTT.

Comment on this clone: Different DNA sequences within this sample yield the same CDR3. The chain has TRBV27 and TRBJ2-7; TRBD2 matches 7 bases. CDR1 is MNHEY, CDR2 SMNVEV, per germline (reference sequence). V lost 4 bases and J lost 4; bases outside the gene matches: 7. The CDR3 consists of 14 residues. In DNA, the CDR3 is TGTGCCAGCAGTTGGGGGGGGATTCTATACGAGCAGTACTTC. It translates to CASSWGGILYEQYF.